Presented here are 19 T cell receptor beta chains from one specimen sequenced in a study of CD8 T cells in ankylosing spondylitis. TCRdb redid the calling of the 5' RACE reads with MiXCR, one entry per CDR3 protein. The sample holds about 240,000 distinct CDR3 sequences, about 10% seen once. The sample taken for sequencing was blood, either unsorted or a sorted T cell fraction (not recorded which). The receptor set was obtained from a male donor with ankylosing spondylitis or in good health (not recorded which).

The CDR3: CASTHLAGTDEQYF. CDR3 DNA: TGTGCCAGCACCCACCTGGCAGGGACGGACGAGCAGTACTTC. V usage is TRBV5-6 and J usage is TRBJ2-7; D is possibly TRBD1 or TRBD2 (5 bases each). The CDR3 totals 14 residues. Germline CDR1 is SGHDT and CDR2 is YYEEEE. V dropped 6 bases and J dropped 5 bases, with 18 bases sitting between them.

This clonotype was observed a few times. The chain couples TRBV5-1 to TRBJ2-3; D is undetermined. Trimming took 4 bases from V and 6 from J, leaving 18 bases between them. Germline CDR1 reads SGHRS; CDR2 reads YFSETQ. This CDR3 is 15 amino acids long. The CDR3 region has the DNA TGCGCCAGCAGCCTAACTCCCGACCGTGGGGATACGCAGTATTTT. This gives the protein CASSLTPDRGDTQYF.

This clonotype was seen a single time. The genes are TRBV6-1 and TRBJ1-4; D is uncertain. CDR1 and CDR2 (germline): MNHNS, SASEGT. Trimming removed 8 bases from V and 7 bases from J, with 17 bases in between. The CDR3 is made up of 14 amino acids. CDR3 loop: CASGRRRESEKLFF. The DNA of the CDR3 is TGTGCCAGCGGGAGGAGGAGGGAGAGTGAAAAACTGTTTTTT.

This chain's CDR3 is CASSPTTVLDSETQYF. CDR3 sequence (DNA): TGTGCCAGCAGCCCCACGACAGTTCTAGATTCGGAGACCCAGTACTTC. The chain recombines TRBV7-9 with TRBJ2-5, with TRBD1 as a possible D gene (5 bases). V was clipped by 5 bases and J by 5 bases, with 21 bases between them. Germline V gene data show CDR1 as SEHNR and CDR2 as FQNEAQ (reference sequence). CDR3 length equals 16 residues.

This chain connects TRBV25-1 to TRBJ2-1; TRBD2 matches at 10 bases. Germline values: CDR1 MGHDK, CDR2 SYGVNS. V gave up 2 bases and J gave up 0 bases; unmatched junction bases: 19. The CDR3 totals 22 residues. Here the CDR3 DNA reads TGTGCCAGCAGTGAACCCCAGGGAATCGGGCTAGCGGGAGTGTCCTCCTACAATGAGCAGTTCTTC. It codes for CASSEPQGIGLAGVSSYNEQFF.

The rearrangement links TRBV7-9 to TRBJ2-4, with 8 bases lining up with TRBD2. The CDR3 is 16 amino acids. V lost 2 bases to trimming and J lost 6 bases; unmatched junction nucleotides: 9. Per germline, CDR1 SEHNR and CDR2 FQNEAQ (reference sequence). CDR3 bases: TGTGCCAGCAGCTTATCCTTGAGCGGGAGACTAAACATTCAGTACTTC. Translation gives CASSLSLSGRLNIQYF.

This chain links TRBV29-1 with TRBJ1-2, with D tentatively TRBD1 (5 bases). Germline-derived CDR1 and CDR2 are SQVTM and ANQGSEA. The V and J ends lost 1 base and 6 bases respectively, with 18 bases between them. The CDR3 has 15 amino acids. In nucleotides, the CDR3 is TGCAGCGTTGAAGCAATCATGGCAGGGTATGATGGCTACACCTTC. Protein sequence: CSVEAIMAGYDGYTF.

The CDR3 region is CAHSYVAKGVSAYYEQYF. As DNA, the CDR3 is TGTGCCCACTCTTATGTGGCGAAAGGGGTGTCGGCGTACTACGAGCAGTACTTC. The J gene is TRBJ2-7, the V gene TRBV12-3 or TRBV12-4, with TRBD1 as a possible D gene (5 bases). The CDR3 has 18 residues. The germline V and J ends were trimmed by 11 bases and 3 bases, with 32 bases remaining between them.

This clonotype was seen at least ten times. The chain has TRBV5-4 and TRBJ2-3; tentative D call: TRBD1 (7 bases). Per germline, CDR1 SGHNT and CDR2 YYREEE (reference sequence). Between the trimmed V and J ends, which lost 5 bases and 4 bases, there was a span of 17 bases. This CDR3 has 15 residues. Here the CDR3 DNA reads TGTGCCAGCAGTTCCACCAGGAGGGGGCCAGATACGCAGTATTTT. Translating gives CASSSTRRGPDTQYF.

Ten or more counts support this clonotype. This chain links TRBV20-1 with TRBJ2-3, with 8 bases identical to TRBD2. The germline gives CDR1 DFQATT, CDR2 SNEGSKA (reference sequence). The CDR3 has 14 residues. The V segment lost 4 bases and the J segment 6 bases; nucleotides outside the gene matches: 9. CDR3 residues: CSAMTRAGADTQYF. In DNA, the CDR3 is TGCAGTGCTATGACTAGAGCGGGGGCGGATACGCAGTATTTT.

Note on this clonotype: Germline is not matched at one junction end, which may reflect a read error. The J gene is TRBJ2-1, the V gene TRBV28; tentatively, D is TRBD1 (6 bases). CDR3 size: 13 residues. Germline-derived CDR1 and CDR2 are MDHEN and SYDVKM. CDR3 bases: TGTGCCAGCAGTTTTGCAGGGGACGCCACACAAATCTTC. This sequence encodes CASSFAGDATQIF.

Turning to this clonotype: A much more abundant neighbour one base away suggests this may be a read error. This sequence joins TRBV5-1 and TRBJ2-2; 8 positions agree with TRBD1. The CDR3 is 14 amino acids. The trim removed 4 bases at V and 13 bases at J, leaving 12 bases unmatched. Germline V gene lookup returns CDR1 SGHRS and CDR2 YFSETQ. CDR3 sequence reads: CASSPRTGFEGLFF. CDR3 in DNA: TGCGCCAGCAGCCCCCGGACAGGGTTTGAGGGGCTGTTTTTT.

This clonotype was seen at least ten times. The chain combines TRBV20-1 with TRBJ1-1, with D uncertain. Trimming took off 5 bases at V and 0 bases at J, with 4 bases between the two ends. There are 11 residues in the CDR3. Germline values: CDR1 DFQATT, CDR2 SNEGSKA (reference sequence). For the CDR3, the DNA is TGCAGTGCTTACGTGAACACTGAAGCTTTCTTT. Translated, it gives CSAYVNTEAFF.

In its sample, this clonotype was seen many times. The genes are TRBV29-1 and TRBJ1-2; D call uncertain. V was shortened by 5 bases and J by 7 bases, with 11 bases between the two germline ends. CDR1 is SQVTM, CDR2 ANQGSEA, per germline. This CDR3 has 11 residues. The chain's CDR3 is CSVLSEGGYTF. The CDR3 DNA sequence: TGCAGCGTTCTTTCGGAGGGTGGCTACACCTTC.

This clonotype was detected many times. This rearrangement joins TRBV4-1 to TRBJ2-1; D unclear. Trimming stripped 0 bases from V and 10 bases from J, with 13 bases between. CDR1 and CDR2 from the germline V gene are MGHRA and YSYEKL. The CDR3 extends over 14 amino acids. The CDR3 loop is CASSQEGSTVEQFF. CDR3 in DNA: TGCGCCAGCAGCCAAGAGGGTTCAACGGTGGAGCAGTTCTTC.

This clonotype was observed a few times. V gene TRBV20-1 combines with J gene TRBJ2-7, with D unclear. CDR1 is DFQATT and CDR2 is SNEGSKA in the germline V gene (reference sequence). V shed 0 bases and J shed 3 bases, with 9 bases lying between them. The CDR3 totals 13 residues. CDR3 sequence reads: CSARDPGNYEQYF. CDR3 DNA sequence: TGCAGTGCTAGAGACCCCGGAAACTACGAGCAGTACTTC.

This clonotype occurred many times. The rearrangement joins TRBV6-6 to TRBJ1-1; D gene uncertain. The germline CDR1 and CDR2 sequences are MNHNY and SVGAGI (reference sequence). The germline V and J ends were trimmed by 6 bases and 3 bases, with 11 bases remaining between them. The CDR3 contains 13 residues. CDR3 bases: TGTGCCAGCAGCCTTTTTGGGTACACTGAAGCTTTCTTT. It is translated as CASSLFGYTEAFF.

This clonotype was counted many times. This chain links TRBV5-1 with TRBJ1-4; TRBD1 matches at 9 bases. The J segment lost 7 bases and the V segment lost 4 bases, leaving 5 bases of the junction unmatched. Germline V gives CDR1 SGHRS, CDR2 YFSETQ. This CDR3 has 14 amino acids. CDR3 residues: CASSVGQGGEKLFF. CDR3 in DNA: TGCGCCAGCAGCGTGGGACAGGGTGGTGAAAAACTGTTTTTT.

This clonotype appeared many times. The chain has TRBV5-1 and TRBJ2-7; D remains ambiguous. There are 14 residues in the CDR3. Germline V gene sequence: CDR1 SGHRS, CDR2 YFSETQ. The V end was cut by 2 bases, the J end by 0 bases, with 9 bases between. This chain's CDR3 is CASSLVPDSYEQYF. CDR3 DNA: TGCGCCAGCAGCTTAGTTCCAGACTCCTACGAGCAGTACTTC.